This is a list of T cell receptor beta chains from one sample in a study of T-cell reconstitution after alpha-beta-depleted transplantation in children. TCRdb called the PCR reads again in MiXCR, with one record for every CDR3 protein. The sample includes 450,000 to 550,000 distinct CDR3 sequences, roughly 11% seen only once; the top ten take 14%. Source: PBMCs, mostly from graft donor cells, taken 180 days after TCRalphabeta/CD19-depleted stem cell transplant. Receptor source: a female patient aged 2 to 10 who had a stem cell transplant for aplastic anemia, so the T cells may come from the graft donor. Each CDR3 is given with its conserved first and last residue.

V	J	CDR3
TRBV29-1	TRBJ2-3	CSVATSGIVADTQYF
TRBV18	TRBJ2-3	CASSLELALDTQYF
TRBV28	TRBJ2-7	CASSPSGGWGGYEQYF
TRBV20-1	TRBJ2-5	CSARKPQRNKTQYF
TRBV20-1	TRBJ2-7	CSARGDRRNEQYF
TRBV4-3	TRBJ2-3	CASSQGWPSSTDTQYF
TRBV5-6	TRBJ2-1	CASSLELGLSYNEQFF
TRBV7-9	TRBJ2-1	CASRLPGQGDEQFF
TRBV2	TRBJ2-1	CASSDPGSGEHEQFF
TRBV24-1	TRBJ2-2	CATSDRGLYTGELFF
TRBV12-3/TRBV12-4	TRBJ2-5	CASSPGLAGAETQYF
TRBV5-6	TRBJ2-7	CASNRAGETYEQYF
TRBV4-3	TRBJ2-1	CASSQEASMYNEQFF
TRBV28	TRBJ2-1	CASSPPTSYPPSEQFF
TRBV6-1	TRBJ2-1	CASSPPRQTGTRGNEQFF
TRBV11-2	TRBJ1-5	CASSLRSWQPQHF
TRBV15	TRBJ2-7	CATSRVARSSYEQYF
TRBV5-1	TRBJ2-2	CASSEVGTSATGELFF
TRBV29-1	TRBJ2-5	CSANKGQRQETQYF
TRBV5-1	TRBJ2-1	CASSLVLAGVYNEQFF
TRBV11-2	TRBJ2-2	CASSSNGDRATNTGELFF
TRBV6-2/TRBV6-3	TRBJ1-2	CASSFAGSSAGYTF
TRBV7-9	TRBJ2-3	CASSVVPLSGRADTQYF
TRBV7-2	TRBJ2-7	CASSLARVRGGEQYF
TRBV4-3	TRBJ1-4	CASSRLADGLGEKLFF
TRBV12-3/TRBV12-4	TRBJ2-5	CASSGGETQYF
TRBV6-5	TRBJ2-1	CASSYLHPVRCCNEQFF
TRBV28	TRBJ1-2	CASSLDPRGLHGYTF
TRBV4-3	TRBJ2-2	CASSQDTVLVTGELFF
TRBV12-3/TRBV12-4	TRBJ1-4	CASSRDIVNEKLFF
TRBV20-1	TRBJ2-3	CSAPTGGSTDTQYF
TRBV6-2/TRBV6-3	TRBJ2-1	CASSFLAGGRVSYNEQFF
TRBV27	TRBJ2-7	CASSLLTGVFGEQYF
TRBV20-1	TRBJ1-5	CSARVWTGEDQPQHF
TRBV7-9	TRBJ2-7	CASSLTGPTSGAYEQYF
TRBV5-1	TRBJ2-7	CASSLETGLAGDLQQYF
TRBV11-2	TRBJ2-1	CASSSSSLAGAYNEQFF